One and the same sample provided the 28 T cell receptor beta chains below, sequenced in a study of cytomegalovirus exposure and HLA in healthy donors. The PCR used 60 Vbeta and 13 Jbeta primers. Clones were read by immunoSEQ multiplex PCR, and TCRdb kept only the in-frame ones, dropping some. The data hold about 110,000 clones, with 74% observed a single time. Sequencing was performed on PBMCs. The receptor source for this set is a man aged 50 to 59 in good health and CMV-seropositive.

This chain connects TRBV5-1 to TRBJ1-3, with D tentatively TRBD1 (5 bases). Trimming removed 3 bases at V and 0 bases at J, with 10 bases between. CDR3 size: 15 residues. Germline CDR1 reads SGHRS; CDR2 reads YFSETQ. The CDR3 DNA follows: TGCGCCAGCAGCTACGGGGGGGACTCTGGAAACACCATATATTTT. Translating it yields CASSYGGDSGNTIYF.

This rearrangement joins TRBV7-2 to TRBJ1-1; a possible D gene is TRBD1 (5 bases). CDR3 length: 13 amino acids. Germline loops: CDR1 SGHTA, CDR2 FQGNSA. The V gene lost 4 bases and the J gene lost 10 bases, with 16 bases spanning the gap. In DNA, the CDR3 is TGTGCCAGCAGCTCGAAACCACAGGTCGGAGCTTTCTTT. Translation: CASSSKPQVGAFF.

In nucleotides, the CDR3 is TGTGCCAGCAGGGGGACATCCAATGAGCAGTTCTTC. Amino acid sequence: CASRGTSNEQFF. The gene calls are TRBV2 and TRBJ2-1; D is possibly TRBD1 (6 bases). Trimming took 6 bases from V and 6 from J, leaving 9 bases between them. This CDR3 is 12 amino acids long. Germline V CDR1 and CDR2: SNHLY, FYNNEI.

This chain links TRBV13 with TRBJ1-5; a weak D match, TRBD1 (6 bases). V was trimmed by 2 bases and J by 0 bases, leaving 11 bases between them. In germline, CDR1 is PRHDT, CDR2 FYEKMQ (reference sequence). The CDR3 contains 16 residues. This chain's CDR3 is CASSLFLTGSNQPQHF. Written as DNA, the CDR3 is TGTGCCAGCAGCTTATTCCTGACAGGTAGCAATCAGCCCCAGCATTTT.

This rearrangement joins TRBV7-3 to TRBJ2-5, with 8 bases identical to TRBD1. Germline V gene data show CDR1 as SGHTA and CDR2 as FQGTGA. Trimming took 2 bases from V and 1 from J; bases not matched to a gene: 3. CDR3 size: 15 residues. CDR3 loop: CASSLGTGVQETQYF. In nucleotides, the CDR3 is TGTGCCAGCAGCTTAGGGACAGGAGTCCAAGAGACCCAGTACTTC.

This chain connects TRBV2 to TRBJ2-4; 8 bases match TRBD2. Trimming at V came to 3 bases and at J to 0 bases, leaving 1 base not matched to a gene. The CDR3 spans 15 residues. Germline CDR1 SNHLY, CDR2 FYNNEI. For the CDR3, the DNA is TGTGCCAGCAGTGACGGGGGGGCAGCCAAAAACATTCAGTACTTC. Translating gives CASSDGGAAKNIQYF. Full variable domain (missing parts from reference TRBV2 and TRBJ2-4): EPEVTQTPSHQVTQMGQEVILRCVPISNHLYFYWYRQILGQKVEFLVSFYNNEISEKSEIFDDQFSVERPDGSNFTLKIRSTKLEDSAMYFCASSDGGAAKNIQYFGAGTRLSVL.

J is TRBJ2-7 and V is TRBV19, with 8 bases that match TRBD2. In germline, CDR1 is LNHDA, CDR2 SQIVND (reference sequence). Trimming at V came to 3 bases and at J to 2 bases, leaving 3 bases not matched to a gene. The CDR3 is 14 amino acids. As DNA, the CDR3 is TGTGCCAGTAGTATCCTAGCGGGCCCCTACGAGCAGTACTTC. Amino acid sequence: CASSILAGPYEQYF.

V usage is TRBV27 and J usage is TRBJ1-6; no clear D gene. The germline CDR1 and CDR2 sequences are MNHEY and SMNVEV (reference sequence). V gave up 8 bases and J gave up 6 bases, with 14 bases separating them. The CDR3 runs to 14 residues. The CDR3 sequence is CASGEGRSNSPLHF. In DNA, the CDR3 is TGTGCCAGCGGCGAGGGCAGGTCTAATTCACCCCTCCACTTT.

J is TRBJ2-7 and V is TRBV30; 7 bases are a match to TRBD1. There are 14 residues in the CDR3. V shed 3 bases and J 6 bases; nucleotides not matched to a gene: 11. Germline V gives CDR1 GTSNPN, CDR2 SVGIG (reference sequence). CDR3 DNA sequence: TGTGCCTGGAGCCGTACTGACAGGGTGTCCGAGCAGTACTTC. Protein: CAWSRTDRVSEQYF. Combining the CDR3 with reference TRBV30 and TRBJ2-7 gives the whole variable domain SQTIHQWPATLVQPVGSPLSLECTVEGTSNPNLYWYRQAAGRGLQLLFYSVGIGQISSEVPQNLSASRPQDRQFILSSKKLLLSDSGFYLCAWSRTDRVSEQYFGPGTRLTVT.

This clone appeared a few times. J is TRBJ2-1 and V is TRBV9; TRBD2 aligns across 10 bases. Germline CDR1 reads SGDLS; CDR2 reads YYNGEE. The CDR3 runs 13 residues. V gave up 0 bases and J gave up 10 bases; unmatched junction bases: 1. The CDR3 DNA follows: TGTGCCAGCAGCGTAGAAGCGGGAGGGGAGCAGTTCTTC. This encodes CASSVEAGGEQFF.

This clone has only a few counts. The J gene is TRBJ2-7, the V gene TRBV11-2, with a possible D match to TRBD1 (8 bases). V lost 5 bases, J lost 7 bases, and 15 bases lay in between. Germline-derived CDR1 and CDR2 are SGHAT and FQNNGV. The length of the CDR3 is 13 residues. The CDR3 sequence: CASSPGQGGEQYF. The CDR3 DNA is TGTGCCAGCAGCCCTGGACAGGGAGGGGAGCAGTACTTC.

The rearrangement links TRBV11-2 to TRBJ2-5, with 13 bases matching TRBD2. Trimming removed 5 bases from V and 7 bases from J; junction bases left unmatched: 7. From germline, CDR1 is SGHAT and CDR2 FQNNGV. This CDR3 has 15 residues. CDR3 in amino acids: CASSLTSGGAGTQYF. CDR3 DNA: TGTGCCAGCAGCCTTACTAGCGGGGGGGCAGGGACCCAGTACTTC.

This chain joins TRBV6-5 and TRBJ2-1; D remains unclear. Trimming removed 0 bases at V and 0 bases at J, with 6 bases between. The CDR3 runs 15 residues. Germline V gives CDR1 MNHEY, CDR2 SVGAGI. This CDR3 reads CASSYSAGSYNEQFF. The CDR3 DNA sequence: TGTGCCAGCAGTTACTCGGCAGGCTCCTACAATGAGCAGTTCTTC.

V gene TRBV18 combines with J gene TRBJ1-2; D gene uncertain. The V end was cut by 0 bases, the J end by 4 bases, with 6 bases between. Germline V gene data show CDR1 as KGHSH and CDR2 as LQKENI. This CDR3 region has 13 residues. CDR3 sequence (DNA): TGTGCCAGCTCACCACCGAACAGCTATGGCTACACCTTC. Translating gives CASSPPNSYGYTF.

This sequence joins TRBV5-1 and TRBJ1-2; TRBD1 matches at 7 bases. V lost 5 bases and J lost 6; bases outside the gene matches: 13. The germline V gene encodes CDR1 SGHRS and CDR2 YFSETQ. The CDR3 spans 15 residues. The DNA of the CDR3 is TGCGCCAGCAGTATGGGACAGTCCGGCGGGGATGGCTACACCTTC. Protein sequence: CASSMGQSGGDGYTF.

The genes are TRBV2 and TRBJ1-4; D might be TRBD1 (5 bases). The CDR3 is made up of 13 amino acids. CDR1 and CDR2 (germline): SNHLY, FYNNEI. V was cut by 7 bases and J by 10 bases, with 16 bases left in between. The CDR3 is CASTNSGGAKLFF. The CDR3 nucleotides read TGTGCCAGCACGAACAGTGGTGGGGCAAAACTGTTTTTT.

This rearrangement joins TRBV12-5 to TRBJ1-1, with 8 bases identical to TRBD1. Trimming took 0 bases from V and 3 from J; bases not matched to a gene: 27. This CDR3 contains 23 residues. CDR1 LGHNT and CDR2 FRNRAP come from the germline V gene. In nucleotides, the CDR3 is TGTGCTAGTGGTTTGGTCCCTGGGTTAGGGCAGGGGGCCAGGTTGGAGACGGACACTGAAGCTTTCTTT. Translated: CASGLVPGLGQGARLETDTEAFF.

The chain uses TRBV5-1 and TRBJ1-4; 10 nucleotides align to TRBD1. Germline lookup yields CDR1 SGHRS and CDR2 YFSETQ. V was pared by 4 bases and J by 11 bases, with 5 bases of the junction left unmatched. CDR3 size: 13 residues. This CDR3 reads CASSPGQGGKLFF. The CDR3 nucleotides are TGCGCCAGCAGCCCCGGACAGGGGGGGAAACTGTTTTTT.

This clone was seen a few times. The rearrangement joins TRBV19 to TRBJ1-2; D uncertain. This CDR3 comprises 15 residues. The germline V gene has CDR1 LNHDA and CDR2 SQIVND (reference sequence). V was pared by 3 bases and J by 2 bases, with 13 bases between. CDR3 nucleotides: TGTGCCAGTAGTATCTCGCGCACAGCAAACTATGGCTACACCTTC. Translating gives CASSISRTANYGYTF.

This chain uses TRBV5-4 with TRBJ1-2; 8 positions agree with TRBD1. V lost 3 bases to trimming and J lost 7 bases; unmatched junction nucleotides: 8. There are 14 residues in the CDR3. Per the germline V gene, CDR1 is SGHNT and CDR2 is YYREEE (reference sequence). Written as DNA, the CDR3 is TGTGCCAGCAGCTACGGACAGGGAAGAGGTGGCTACACCTTC. Translating it yields CASSYGQGRGGYTF.

This clone was counted a few times. The chain carries TRBV19 and TRBJ2-2, with 7 bases aligning to TRBD2. CDR3 size: 15 residues. Germline CDR1 reads LNHDA; CDR2 reads SQIVND (reference sequence). V dropped 4 bases and J dropped 1; count of bases not matched to a gene: 3. The CDR3 DNA is TGTGCCAGTAGTAGGGTAGCGGGGAACACCGGGGAGCTGTTTTTT. This translates into CASSRVAGNTGELFF.

This chain connects TRBV6-6 to TRBJ1-2, with D possibly matching TRBD1 (5 bases). V was trimmed by 8 bases and J by 0 bases, leaving 16 bases between them. Per germline, CDR1 MNHNY and CDR2 SVGAGI (reference sequence). The CDR3 is 15 residues long. Written as DNA, the CDR3 is TGTGCCAGCGCTAGGGAACAGGTGACTAACTATGGCTACACCTTC. As protein: CASAREQVTNYGYTF.

This clone was detected a few times. The chain is built from TRBV29-1 and TRBJ1-1; D possibly corresponds to TRBD1 (5 bases). The germline CDR1 and CDR2 sequences are SQVTM and ANQGSEA. Between the trimmed V and J ends, which lost 2 bases and 1 base, there was a span of 14 bases. This CDR3 comprises 15 residues. The CDR3 reads CSVEPGYGRNTEAFF. The CDR3 nucleotides are TGCAGCGTTGAACCAGGGTACGGTAGGAACACTGAAGCTTTCTTT.

The J gene is TRBJ2-7, the V gene TRBV2; the match to TRBD1 covers 8 bases. The CDR3 has 16 residues. Germline values: CDR1 SNHLY, CDR2 FYNNEI. After removal of 3 bases from V and 5 bases from J, the junction contained 12 bases not matched to a gene. CDR3 DNA sequence: TGTGCCAGCAGTGACCCTATCGGACAGGGAGATAACGAGCAGTACTTC. Its protein is CASSDPIGQGDNEQYF.

The chain carries TRBV11-2 and TRBJ2-1, with 11 bases identical to TRBD1. CDR1 and CDR2 (germline): SGHAT, FQNNGV. Germline trimming cut 4 bases from V and 8 bases from J; bases unmatched to any gene: 4. The CDR3 spans 14 residues. The CDR3 spells CASSSVGQGDEQFF. DNA of the CDR3: TGTGCCAGCAGCTCGGTGGGACAGGGGGATGAGCAGTTCTTC.

The rearrangement joins TRBV6-1 to TRBJ2-1, with TRBD1 identical over 11 bases. Germline lookup yields CDR1 MNHNS and CDR2 SASEGT. J was trimmed by 16 bases and V by 10 bases; bases with no gene match: 6. The CDR3 runs to 10 residues. CDR3 DNA: TGTGCCACTCGGACAGGGGGCGGATTCTTC. This translates into CATRTGGGFF.

This rearrangement joins TRBV11-2 to TRBJ2-1; no clear D. Germline V gene sequence: CDR1 SGHAT, CDR2 FQNNGV. This CDR3 is built from 13 residues. Trimming removed 5 bases at V and 3 bases at J, with 8 bases between. The CDR3 DNA reads TGTGCCAGCAGCCCCCGAGACTACAATGAGCAGTTCTTC. The encoded protein is CASSPRDYNEQFF. Using reference TRBV11-2 and TRBJ2-1 for the parts outside the CDR3, the full variable domain is EAGVAQSPRYKIIEKRQSVAFWCNPISGHATLYWYQQILGQGPKLLIQFQNNGVVDDSQLPKDRFSAERLKGVDSTLKIQPAKLEDSAVYLCASSPRDYNEQFFGPGTRLTVL.

This clone was counted a single time. The J gene is TRBJ1-1, the V gene TRBV2; TRBD1 aligns across 8 bases. The CDR3 consists of 13 residues. The trim removed 6 bases at V and 7 bases at J, leaving 7 bases unmatched. The germline V gene has CDR1 SNHLY and CDR2 FYNNEI. CDR3 sequence: CASSVNRGDEAFF. CDR3 coding DNA: TGTGCCAGCAGCGTGAACAGGGGGGATGAAGCTTTCTTT.